This T cell receptor (beta chain) was identified during a study of OX40 agonist ivuxolimab in advanced cancers. Whole-study context: An agonistic human IgG2 monoclonal antibody against OX40 (CD134) was given.

The germline V gene encodes CDR1 SGHAT and CDR2 FQNNGV. The CDR3 is made up of 14 amino acids. V trimming: 3 bases; J trimming: 1 base; junction bases outside the gene matches: 2. As to this clone: The antigen is not known.

Study conclusions and caveats: The investigators did not determine what antigen specificity the expanded peripheral T cells had. Some nonresponders additionally presented with little normalized T-cell clonal expansion.

Assay: immunoSEQ multiplex PCR; the TCRdb copy retains only in-frame clones and omits some. The repertoire includes fewer than 35,000 clones, around nine tenths of them detected once, and about 4.4% sits in the top ten. The chain links TRBV11-2 to TRBJ2-7, with TRBD2 identical over 8 bases. Sequenced here: CD4+ or CD8+ T cells sorted from blood, sampled in a trial of the OX40 agonist ivuxolimab. The receptor comes from an adult with an advanced solid tumor such as melanoma, head and neck, liver or kidney cancer. The CDR3 reads CASSFGTSSYEQYF. Here the CDR3 DNA reads TGTGCCAGCAGCTTCGGGACTAGTTCCTACGAGCAGTACTTC.